The clone carrying this TCR beta chain came up a few times. Template material for amplifying TCR beta CDR3 regions consisted of RNA transcripts. Primed by the HTBI set, a first-round RT-PCR was run on the TCR CDR3. One entry per CDR3 protein, called by TCRdb with MiXCR from the multiplex PCR reads. The sample carries approximately 690,000 distinct CDR3 sequences, around 21% recorded once. The data were obtained in a study of T cells in Graves' hyperthyroidism and ophthalmopathy. J gave up 4 bases and V 3 bases, and 11 bases lay outside the gene matches. Germline V gene lookup returns CDR1 LNHNV and CDR2 YYDKDF (reference sequence). This CDR3 is 16 amino acids long.

This receptor was obtained from a man aged 30 to 45 with Graves' ophthalmopathy. The V and J genes are TRBV15 and TRBJ2-7, with 8 bases identical to TRBD1. Source material: blood. In DNA, the CDR3 is TGTGCCACCAGCAGTACCTCGGGACAGGAGAGATACGAGCAGTACTTC. Amino acids: CATSSTSGQERYEQYF.